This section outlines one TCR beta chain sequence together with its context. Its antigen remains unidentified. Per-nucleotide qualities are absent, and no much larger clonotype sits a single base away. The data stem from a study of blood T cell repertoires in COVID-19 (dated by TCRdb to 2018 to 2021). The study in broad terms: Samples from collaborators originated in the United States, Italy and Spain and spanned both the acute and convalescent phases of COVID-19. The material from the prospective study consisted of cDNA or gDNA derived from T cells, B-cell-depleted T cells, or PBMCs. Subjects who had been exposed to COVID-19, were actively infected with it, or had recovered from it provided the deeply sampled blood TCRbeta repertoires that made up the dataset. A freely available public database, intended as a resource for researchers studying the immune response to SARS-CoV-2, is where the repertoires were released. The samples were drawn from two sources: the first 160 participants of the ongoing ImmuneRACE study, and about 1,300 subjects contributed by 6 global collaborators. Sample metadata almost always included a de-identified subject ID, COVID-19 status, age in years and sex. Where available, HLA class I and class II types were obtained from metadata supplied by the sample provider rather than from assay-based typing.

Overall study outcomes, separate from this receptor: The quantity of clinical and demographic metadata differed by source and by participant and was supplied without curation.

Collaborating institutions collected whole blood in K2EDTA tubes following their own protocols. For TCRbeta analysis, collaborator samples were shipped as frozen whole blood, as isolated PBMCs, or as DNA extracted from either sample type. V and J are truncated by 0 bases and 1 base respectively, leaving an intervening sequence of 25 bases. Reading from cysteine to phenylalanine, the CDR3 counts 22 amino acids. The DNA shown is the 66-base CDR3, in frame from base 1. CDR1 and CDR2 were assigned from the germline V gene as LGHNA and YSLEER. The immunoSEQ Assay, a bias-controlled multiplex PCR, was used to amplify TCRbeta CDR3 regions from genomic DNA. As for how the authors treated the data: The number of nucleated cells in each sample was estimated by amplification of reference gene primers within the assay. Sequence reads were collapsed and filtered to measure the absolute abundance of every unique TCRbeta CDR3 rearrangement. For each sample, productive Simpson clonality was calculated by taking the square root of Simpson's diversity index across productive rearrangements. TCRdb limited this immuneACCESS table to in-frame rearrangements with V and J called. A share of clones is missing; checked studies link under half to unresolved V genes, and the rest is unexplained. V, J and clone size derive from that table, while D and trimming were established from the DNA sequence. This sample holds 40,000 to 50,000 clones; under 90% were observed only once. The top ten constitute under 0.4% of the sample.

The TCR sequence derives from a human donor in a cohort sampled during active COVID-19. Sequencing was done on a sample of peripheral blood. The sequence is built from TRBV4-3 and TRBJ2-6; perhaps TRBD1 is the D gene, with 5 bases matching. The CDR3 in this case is CASSQEVSIVDRFYSGANVLTF. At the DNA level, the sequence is TGCGCCAGCAGCCAAGAAGTTTCTATCGTAGACAGATTCTATTCTGGGGCCAACGTCCTGACTTTC.